The clone carrying this T cell receptor beta chain was picked up one time. The CDR3 contains 20 residues. In germline, CDR1 is MDHEN, CDR2 SYDVKM. V shed 5 bases and J 0 bases; nucleotides not matched to a gene: 19. This sample was taken from a study of blood T cell repertoires in COVID-19. Study-level information: The United States, Italy and Spain provided the acute and convalescent COVID-19 samples.

TCRdb's copy holds only in-frame clones and misses some; the assay was immunoSEQ multiplex PCR. The data show a few hundred thousand clones, with roughly 84% seen just once and roughly 3% held by the top ten. This chain joins TRBV28 and TRBJ1-1, with 9 bases that match TRBD1. The source of this sequence is a woman between 25 and 40 years old who had recovered from COVID-19. Sequencing was carried out using peripheral blood. The DNA for the CDR3 is TGTGCCAGCAGTCTATCCCTTATTATTCGGGACAGGGCTTTGAACACTGAAGCTTTCTTT. This sequence encodes CASSLSLIIRDRALNTEAFF. The variable domain in full, with the rest retrieved from reference TRBV28 and TRBJ1-1, is DVKVTQSSRYLVKRTGEKVFLECVQDMDHENMFWYRQDPGLGLRLIYFSYDVKMKEKGDIPEGYSVSREKKERFSLILESASTNQTSMYLCASSLSLIIRDRALNTEAFFGQGTRLTVV.